The 31 T cell receptor beta chains given below trace back to one sample, sequenced in a study of T cells in Graves' hyperthyroidism and ophthalmopathy. Authors of the study amplified TCR beta CDR3 regions from RNA transcripts. Primed by the HTBI set, a first-round RT-PCR was run on the TCR CDR3. TCRdb passed the multiplex PCR reads through MiXCR, listing each CDR3 protein once. Of under 350,000 distinct CDR3 sequences in the sample, about 18% were seen once. Sequencing was performed on blood. Receptor source: a woman in her fifties or sixties with Graves' ophthalmopathy.

The table lists this clonotype with many counts. This sequence joins TRBV7-9 and TRBJ2-3; 12 bases are shared with TRBD2. The CDR3 is 15 residues long. The germline CDR1 and CDR2 sequences are SEHNR and FQNEAQ (reference sequence). V shed 5 bases, J shed 9 bases, and the junction held 9 bases outside the gene matches. CDR3 sequence (DNA): TGTGCCAGCAGCCCCCGACTAGCGGGGGCGGTCACGCAGTATTTT. It specifies CASSPRLAGAVTQYF. The full variable domain, completed using reference TRBV7-9 and TRBJ2-3, is DTGVSQNPRHKITKRGQNVTFRCDPISEHNRLYWYRQTLGQGPEFLTYFQNEAQLEKSRLLSDRFSAERPKGSFSTLEIQRTEQGDSAMYLCASSPRLAGAVTQYFGPGTRLTVL.

In regard to this clonotype: A clone one base away is much larger, so this may be a read error. The J gene is TRBJ2-7, the V gene TRBV29-1, with unresolved D. Per the germline V gene, CDR1 is SQVTM and CDR2 is ANQGSEA. The CDR3 spans 9 residues. V shed 7 bases and J shed 7 bases, with 8 bases lying between them. CDR3 region: CSEKNEQYF. The CDR3 nucleotides are TGCAGCGAGAAGAATGAGCAGTACTTC.

This clonotype appeared a few times. The chain recombines TRBV10-1 with TRBJ2-5, with D maybe TRBD1 (5 bases). There are 15 residues in the CDR3. The V and J ends lost 6 bases and 1 base respectively, with 15 bases between them. Germline loops: CDR1 WNHNN, CDR2 SYGVQD (reference sequence). CDR3 sequence reads: CASSAQAGPQETQYF. CDR3 coding DNA: TGCGCCAGCAGCGCACAGGCAGGGCCCCAAGAGACCCAGTACTTC.

In this sample, this clonotype turned up many times. The chain couples TRBV20-1 to TRBJ2-7, with a weak D call TRBD2 (5 bases). The V and J ends lost 3 bases and 2 bases respectively, with 8 bases between them. CDR3 length equals 12 residues. Looked up from germline, CDR1 is DFQATT and CDR2 is SNEGSKA (reference sequence). The CDR3 DNA is TGCAGTGCTAGCGAGGGAACCTACGAGCAGTACTTC. This gives the protein CSASEGTYEQYF.

On this clonotype: A much more abundant neighbour one base away suggests this may be a read error. This rearrangement joins TRBV7-2 to TRBJ1-1, with no clear D. The CDR3 consists of 15 residues. Germline V lookup: CDR1 SGHTA, CDR2 FQGNSA. CDR3 sequence: CASGLEAVMYTEAFF. In nucleotides, the CDR3 is TGTGCCAGCGGCTTAGAGGCGGTTATGTACACTGAAGCTTTCTTT.

Many counts were recorded for this clonotype. The rearrangement uses TRBV20-1 and TRBJ1-2; maybe TRBD1 (5 bases). V was trimmed by 0 bases and J by 0 bases, leaving 17 bases between them. Germline CDR1 DFQATT, CDR2 SNEGSKA (reference sequence). The CDR3 covers 17 residues. The CDR3 nucleotides are TGCAGTGCTAGAGATTTTGGGACCAGGATTACTAACTATGGCTACACCTTC. It translates to CSARDFGTRITNYGYTF.

There are many counts of this clonotype. The chain recombines TRBV12-3 or TRBV12-4 with TRBJ2-7; D is perhaps TRBD1 (7 bases). This CDR3 has 13 amino acids. Trimming left V 5 bases short and J 4 bases short, with 12 bases between. The CDR3 region has the DNA TGTGCCAGCAGTGCGGGACAGTTGTACGAGCAGTACTTC. It codes for CASSAGQLYEQYF.

The chain couples TRBV29-1 to TRBJ2-3; D not resolved. This CDR3 comprises 13 residues. Trimming stripped 6 bases from V and 2 bases from J, with 12 bases between. CDR1 is SQVTM and CDR2 is ANQGSEA in the germline V gene. CDR3 coding DNA: TGCAGCGTCGAGTCAGGTAACACAGATACGCAGTATTTT. Its protein is CSVESGNTDTQYF.

At least ten counts were recorded for this clonotype. This chain links TRBV30 with TRBJ1-6; no firm D call. Germline assignment: CDR1 GTSNPN and CDR2 SVGIG (reference sequence). This CDR3 comprises 12 residues. Trimming took off 2 bases at V and 6 bases at J, with 5 bases between the two ends. CDR3 protein: CAWSPSNSPLHF. The CDR3 DNA reads as TGTGCCTGGAGTCCCAGTAATTCACCCCTCCACTTT. The full variable domain, completed using reference TRBV30 and TRBJ1-6, is SQTIHQWPATLVQPVGSPLSLECTVEGTSNPNLYWYRQAAGRGLQLLFYSVGIGQISSEVPQNLSASRPQDRQFILSSKKLLLSDSGFYLCAWSPSNSPLHFGNGTRLTVT.

The chain uses TRBV18 and TRBJ2-3; 16 nucleotides agree with TRBD2. The germline V gene has CDR1 KGHSH and CDR2 LQKENI. The CDR3 has 18 amino acids. Trimming cost V 2 bases and J 2 bases; bases outside gene matches: 4. DNA of the CDR3: TGTGCCAGCTCACCAGGGACTAGCGGGAGGGAATTCACAGATACGCAGTATTTT. Its translation is CASSPGTSGREFTDTQYF.

This clonotype was seen many times. The chain couples TRBV20-1 to TRBJ1-6; a weak D match, TRBD1 (5 bases). Germline loops: CDR1 DFQATT, CDR2 SNEGSKA (reference sequence). The ends were cut back, 0 bases at V and 9 bases at J, with 15 bases in the middle. The CDR3 has 15 amino acids. Written as DNA, the CDR3 is TGCAGTGCTAGAGATGGCCAGGGAAGCGGTTCACCCCTCCACTTT. Protein sequence: CSARDGQGSGSPLHF.

This clonotype was observed many times. This chain joins TRBV7-2 and TRBJ2-5; possible D gene TRBD1, 5 bases. Trimming took 4 bases from V and 4 from J, leaving 10 bases between them. CDR3 length: 13 amino acids. Germline lookup yields CDR1 SGHTA and CDR2 FQGNSA. The CDR3 protein is CASSSTTVETQYF. In nucleotides, the CDR3 is TGTGCCAGCAGCTCCACGACAGTAGAGACCCAGTACTTC.

This clonotype was picked up many times. The J gene is TRBJ2-5, the V gene TRBV20-1; D is possibly TRBD2 (6 bases). V was clipped by 0 bases and J by 2 bases, with 13 bases between them. CDR3 length equals 15 residues. Germline CDR1 reads DFQATT; CDR2 reads SNEGSKA (reference sequence). Written as DNA, the CDR3 is TGCAGTGCTAGAGATCTGGAGCGGGCACAAGAGACCCAGTACTTC. Its translation: CSARDLERAQETQYF.

In its sample, this clonotype was seen many times. This chain connects TRBV4-2 to TRBJ2-7; D is perhaps TRBD1 (6 bases). Trimming left V 6 bases short and J 7 bases short, with 19 bases between. This CDR3 region has 14 residues. CDR1 LGHNA and CDR2 YNFKEQ come from the germline V gene. This chain's CDR3 is CASSGGVWSGEQYF. CDR3 nucleotides: TGTGCCAGCAGTGGGGGCGTATGGTCGGGGGAGCAGTACTTC.

Ten or more counts support this clonotype. The chain is built from TRBV5-1 and TRBJ2-3; D is perhaps TRBD1 (7 bases). Germline V gene lookup returns CDR1 SGHRS and CDR2 YFSETQ. The V end lost 4 bases, the J end lost 4 bases, and 19 bases lay between the germline ends. This CDR3 region has 16 residues. In DNA, the CDR3 is TGCGCCAGCAGCCCCACCGCAGGGGGAGGAGCAGATACGCAGTATTTT. It is translated as CASSPTAGGGADTQYF.

This clonotype was detected many times. The chain combines TRBV5-5 with TRBJ1-1; the D gene is possibly TRBD1 (5 bases). With 4 bases removed from V and 1 base from J, the gap between germline ends came to 11 bases. This CDR3 is 14 amino acids long. CDR1 and CDR2 (germline): SGHKS, YYEKEE (reference sequence). This CDR3 reads CASSLRQWNTEAFF. CDR3 DNA: TGTGCCAGCAGCCTACGACAGTGGAACACTGAAGCTTTCTTT.

In its sample, this clonotype was seen many times. This chain links TRBV20-1 with TRBJ1-5; unclear D gene. Trimming cost V 4 bases and J 5 bases, with 12 bases left between them. The CDR3 length is 13 residues. Germline loops: CDR1 DFQATT, CDR2 SNEGSKA (reference sequence). The CDR3: CSAITAVYQPQHF. DNA of the CDR3: TGCAGTGCTATAACGGCAGTGTATCAGCCCCAGCATTTT.

This chain uses TRBV25-1 with TRBJ2-3; D is unclear. V dropped 4 bases and J dropped 2 bases, with 10 bases sitting between them. The CDR3 spans 14 residues. Per the germline V gene, CDR1 is MGHDK and CDR2 is SYGVNS. In DNA, the CDR3 is TGTGCCAGCAGTGGGCGCCTTTCCACAGATACGCAGTATTTT. This sequence encodes CASSGRLSTDTQYF.

This clonotype was seen many times. The chain recombines TRBV11-2 with TRBJ2-5; 13 positions match TRBD2. The ends lost 5 bases at V and 1 base at J; junction bases unmatched: 7. The germline V gene has CDR1 SGHAT and CDR2 FQNNGV. CDR3 length: 17 residues. The CDR3, as DNA: TGTGCCAGCAGCCCCGGGACTAGCGGGATAGGCCAAGAGACCCAGTACTTC. Translation gives CASSPGTSGIGQETQYF.

This clonotype has a count of ten or more. The chain joins TRBV14 to TRBJ1-1, with no clear D. The CDR3 spans 13 residues. CDR1 is SGHDN, CDR2 FVKESK, per germline. Trimming pared 0 bases from V and 5 bases from J, leaving 7 bases between. The CDR3 DNA reads TGTGCCAGCAGCCAAGATCGTGTAACTGAAGCTTTCTTT. It translates to CASSQDRVTEAFF. Supplemented by reference TRBV14 and TRBJ1-1, the full variable domain reads EAGVTQFPSHSVIEKGQTVTLRCDPISGHDNLYWYRRVMGKEIKFLLHFVKESKQDESGMPNNRFLAERTGGTYSTLKVQPAELEDSGVYFCASSQDRVTEAFFGQGTRLTVV.

At least ten counts were recorded for this clonotype. V is TRBV5-1 and J is TRBJ1-1, with D uncertain. Trimming pared 0 bases from V and 7 bases from J, leaving 13 bases between. Germline CDR1 SGHRS, CDR2 YFSETQ. The CDR3 has 14 residues. The CDR3 region is CASSLEDSGSEAFF. The CDR3 region has the DNA TGCGCCAGCAGCTTGGAAGATTCGGGCAGTGAAGCTTTCTTT. Full variable domain (outside the CDR3, taken from reference TRBV5-1 and TRBJ1-1): KAGVTQTPRYLIKTRGQQVTLSCSPISGHRSVSWYQQTPGQGLQFLFEYFSETQRNKGNFPGRFSGRQFSNSRSEMNVSTLELGDSALYLCASSLEDSGSEAFFGQGTRLTVV.

This clonotype was seen ten or more times. The rearrangement links TRBV6-1 to TRBJ2-7; D may be TRBD1 or TRBD2 (5 bases each). This CDR3 contains 13 residues. The germline V and J ends were trimmed by 8 bases and 1 base, with 12 bases remaining between them. The germline V gene has CDR1 MNHNS and CDR2 SASEGT. The CDR3 loop is CASFNGGSYEQYF. CDR3 nucleotides: TGTGCCAGCTTCAATGGGGGATCCTACGAGCAGTACTTC.

This clonotype was seen only a few times. This sequence joins TRBV6-5 and TRBJ2-3; perhaps D is TRBD1 or TRBD2 (6 bases each). The V gene's germline CDR1 is MNHEY and CDR2 SVGAGI. The V and J ends lost 0 bases and 4 bases respectively, with 8 bases between them. The CDR3 is 14 residues long. The CDR3 coding sequence is TGTGCCAGCAGTTACTCGGAGGGGGCAGATACGCAGTATTTT. Its translation: CASSYSEGADTQYF.

This clonotype has a count of ten or more. The chain has TRBV10-3 and TRBJ2-2; D possibly corresponds to TRBD1 (5 bases). Germline CDR1 and CDR2: ENHRY and SYGVKD. The CDR3 length is 14 residues. V was trimmed by 8 bases and J by 9 bases, leaving 19 bases between them. CDR3 sequence reads: CAILGDWTTRELFF. CDR3 nucleotides: TGTGCCATCCTAGGGGATTGGACGACCCGGGAGCTGTTTTTT.

V usage is TRBV5-1 and J usage is TRBJ1-1; D gene uncertain. From germline, CDR1 is SGHRS and CDR2 YFSETQ. The ends were cut back, 5 bases at V and 1 base at J, with 9 bases in the middle. The CDR3 extends over 13 amino acids. DNA of the CDR3: TGCGCCAGCAGATCGATGCCGAACACTGAAGCTTTCTTT. This encodes CASRSMPNTEAFF.

CDR3 sequence: CATSEPASGSRDTQYF. The CDR3 DNA reads as TGTGCCACCAGTGAACCCGCTAGCGGGAGTCGGGATACGCAGTATTTT. The V gene is TRBV24-1, the J gene TRBJ2-3, with 10 bases matching TRBD2. The V segment lost 4 bases and the J segment 6 bases; nucleotides outside the gene matches: 9. The CDR3 consists of 16 residues. Looked up from germline, CDR1 is KGHDR and CDR2 is SFDVKD.

As for this clonotype: The missing conserved phenylalanine or tryptophan at the end of this CDR3 makes a read error likely. This chain uses TRBV9 with TRBJ2-2; the D is unclear. This CDR3 spans 14 amino acids. Trimming pared 2 bases from V and 5 bases from J, leaving 10 bases between. The germline V gene has CDR1 SGDLS and CDR2 YYNGEE. The CDR3 loop is CASSVTFGTGELFS. As DNA, the CDR3 is TGTGCCAGCAGCGTTACCTTTGGAACCGGGGAGCTGTTTTCT.

The rearrangement links TRBV5-5 to TRBJ2-6; 8 bases align to TRBD1. Germline V gene lookup returns CDR1 SGHKS and CDR2 YYEKEE (reference sequence). J gave up 0 bases and V 2 bases, and 4 bases lay outside the gene matches. The CDR3 is 17 residues long. The CDR3: CASSLGTGRSGANVLTF. CDR3 nucleotide sequence: TGTGCCAGCAGCTTAGGGACAGGCCGCTCTGGGGCCAACGTCCTGACTTTC.

Worth noting for this clonotype: A much larger clone is a single base away; this may be a read error. V is TRBV29-1 and J is TRBJ1-1, with D possibly matching TRBD1 (6 bases). The CDR3 is 13 amino acids. Per the germline V gene, CDR1 is SQVTM and CDR2 is ANQGSEA. The chain's CDR3 is CSARGSGNTKAFF. The DNA of the CDR3 is TGCAGCGCCAGGGGTTCCGGGAACACTAAAGCTTTCTTT.

This clonotype has ten or more counts. The rearrangement joins TRBV11-2 to TRBJ1-1; 8 bases agree with TRBD1. Germline CDR1 SGHAT, CDR2 FQNNGV. This CDR3 has 16 amino acids. V lost 1 base to trimming and J lost 1 base; unmatched junction nucleotides: 5. The CDR3 here is CASSLGQGMGNTEAFF. The DNA of the CDR3 is TGTGCCAGCAGCTTAGGACAGGGGATGGGGAACACTGAAGCTTTCTTT.

The V gene is TRBV6-5, the J gene TRBJ1-5; D gene ambiguous. Looked up from germline, CDR1 is MNHEY and CDR2 is SVGAGI. The germline V and J ends were trimmed by 4 bases and 8 bases, with 6 bases remaining between them. The CDR3 is made up of 11 amino acids. The CDR3 is CASSSGEPQHF. The CDR3 bases are TGTGCCAGCAGTTCCGGGGAGCCCCAGCATTTT.